A selection of T cell receptor beta chains follows, all from one sample in a study of human T cells and chemical hapten exposure. One entry per CDR3 protein, called by TCRdb with MiXCR from the reads. This table holds 95,000 to 150,000 distinct CDR3 sequences, approximately 9.3% found once. The sequenced sample was whole blood. The receptors originated from a human donor in good health. Some clones in this sample may be carry-over from other donors' samples. CDR3s include the opening cysteine and the closing phenylalanine or tryptophan. A D gene is named only where the DNA matches it firmly. Rows may omit the clone size; those that give it use once, few, many or a size class.

clone_size,j_call,d_call,v_call,cdr3_nt,cdr3_aa
NA,TRBJ2-2,NA,TRBV4-2,TGTGCCAGCAGCCAAGATATTAACACCGGGGAGCTGTTTTTT,CASSQDINTGELFF
many,TRBJ1-1,NA,TRBV12-5,TGTGCTAGTGGTTGGGGGGGAAACACTGAAGCTTTCTTT,CASGWGGNTEAFF
few,TRBJ2-2,NA,TRBV4-3,TGCGCCAGCAGCCAAGATCGCGGAGCAGGCGGCGGGGAGCTGTTTTTT,CASSQDRGAGGGELFF
many,TRBJ1-4,TRBD1,TRBV3-1,TGTGCCAGCAGCCAAACAGGGGGCGACGAAAAACTGTTTTTT,CASSQTGGDEKLFF
few,TRBJ2-3,TRBD1,TRBV20-1,TGCAGTGCTAGAGACCGGGACAGGGATATAGATACGCAGTATTTT,CSARDRDRDIDTQYF
NA,TRBJ2-5,NA,TRBV27,TGTGCCAGCAGTACCATCGGTGGCAGGGTTGAGACCCAGTACTTC,CASSTIGGRVETQYF
many,TRBJ1-2,NA,TRBV27,TGTGCCAGCAGTTTCACGGCAGACATAAACTATGGCTACACCTTC,CASSFTADINYGYTF
many,TRBJ2-3,TRBD2,TRBV20-1,TGCAGTGCTAGGAGACAGACTCTAGCGGGAGGGATTAGCACAGATACGCAGTATTTT,CSARRQTLAGGISTDTQYF
many,TRBJ2-2,TRBD2,TRBV20-1,TGCAGTGCCCCATTAGCGGGAGGGGCGGCCGGGGAGCTGTTTTTT,CSAPLAGGAAGELFF
NA,TRBJ1-6,NA,TRBV27,TGTGCCAGCAGTTTCGGGGGAGGGGGAGGTTCACCCCTCCACTTT,CASSFGGGGGSPLHF
few,TRBJ2-3,TRBD1,TRBV20-1,TGCAGTGCTAGGGGACAGGGCGCAGATACGCAGTATTTT,CSARGQGADTQYF
NA,TRBJ2-7,TRBD2,TRBV18,TGTGCCAGCTCATCGGGACTAGCGGCCTACGAGCAGTACTTC,CASSSGLAAYEQYF
many,TRBJ1-5,NA,TRBV29-1,TGCAGCCCGGGGCTCGGGGGCGTCGGTCAGCCCCAGCATTTT,CSPGLGGVGQPQHF
NA,TRBJ2-7,NA,TRBV7-2,TGTGCCAGCACCCAGGCAAAAGGCGAGCAGTACTTC,CASTQAKGEQYF
few,TRBJ2-4,NA,TRBV19,TGTGCCAGTAGTGCAAGGGAAAGCATTCAGTACTTC,CASSARESIQYF
few,TRBJ2-5,NA,TRBV10-3,TGTGCCATCAGTCTCGGACAGTACCAAGAGACCCAGTACTTC,CAISLGQYQETQYF
many,TRBJ2-6,NA,TRBV14,TGTGCCAGCAGCCGGACGGGGCCCGGGGCCAACGTCCTGACTTTC,CASSRTGPGANVLTF
many,TRBJ1-1,TRBD1,TRBV5-1,TGCGCCAGCACCGTCACAGGGGTTAGCACTGAAGCTTTCTTT,CASTVTGVSTEAFF
many,TRBJ1-1,NA,TRBV7-4,TGTGCCAGCAGCCAAGGGGGGGGCCTGAACACTGAAGCTTTCTTT,CASSQGGGLNTEAFF
NA,TRBJ2-1,TRBD1,TRBV6-5,TGTGCCAGCAGCCTCGCACAGGGGGTCGACAATGAGCAGTTCTTC,CASSLAQGVDNEQFF
NA,TRBJ2-5,TRBD1,TRBV7-2,TGTGCCAGCAGCCGAGACAGGGCGCAAGAGACCCAGTACTTC,CASSRDRAQETQYF
many,TRBJ2-4,NA,TRBV5-6,TGTGCCAGCAGCTTGGTAGCGGAAAACATTCAGTACTTC,CASSLVAENIQYF
many,TRBJ1-1,NA,TRBV29-1,TGCAGCGTTGAAGATAGGACAAGGAGTGGGGGGCTTGGTGAAGCTTTCTTT,CSVEDRTRSGGLGEAFF
many,TRBJ1-4,NA,TRBV7-8,TGTGCCAGCAGCCCTGACAGCTACATTGAACTGTTTTTT,CASSPDSYIELFF
NA,TRBJ1-1,TRBD1,TRBV12-3/TRBV12-4,TGTGCCAGCACCCTTCAGGGGGCTAGGACTGAAGCTTTCTTT,CASTLQGARTEAFF
many,TRBJ2-1,TRBD2,TRBV6-2/TRBV6-3,TGTGCCAGCAGTTACACAAAGACTAGCGGCTACAATGAGCAGTTCTTC,CASSYTKTSGYNEQFF